This TCR beta chain comes out of a study of T-cell reconstitution after alpha-beta-depleted transplantation in children. This CDR3 is 12 amino acids long. Germline V gene data show CDR1 as DFQATT and CDR2 as SNEGSKA (reference sequence). Between the trimmed V and J ends, which lost 6 bases and 4 bases, there was a span of 12 bases. Molecular barcoding with unique molecular identifiers was used for the TCRbeta library. Each CDR3 protein gets one entry after TCRdb re-called the PCR reads with MiXCR. The data contain tens of thousands of distinct CDR3 sequences, around 9.9% of them singletons. This clonotype occurred many times.

V is TRBV20-1 and J is TRBJ1-2; D gene unclear. The material sequenced was PBMCs from the stem cell graft donor, taken from the stem cell graft. This receptor was obtained from a human donor who donated a stem cell graft to a child with chronic granulomatous disease. Written as DNA, the CDR3 is TGCAGTGCACACGGACGGGTCTATGGCTACACCTTC. This translates into CSAHGRVYGYTF.